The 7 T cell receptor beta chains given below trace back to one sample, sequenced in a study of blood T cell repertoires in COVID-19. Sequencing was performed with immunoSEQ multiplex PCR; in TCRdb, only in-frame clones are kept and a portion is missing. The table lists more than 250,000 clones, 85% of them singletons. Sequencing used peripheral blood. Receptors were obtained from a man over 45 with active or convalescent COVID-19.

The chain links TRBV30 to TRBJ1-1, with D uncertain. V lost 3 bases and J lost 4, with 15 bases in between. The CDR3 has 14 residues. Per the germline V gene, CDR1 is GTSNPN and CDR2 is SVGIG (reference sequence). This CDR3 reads CAWRDPGLSTEAFF. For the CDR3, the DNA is TGTGCCTGGAGGGACCCGGGATTGTCCACTGAAGCTTTCTTT.

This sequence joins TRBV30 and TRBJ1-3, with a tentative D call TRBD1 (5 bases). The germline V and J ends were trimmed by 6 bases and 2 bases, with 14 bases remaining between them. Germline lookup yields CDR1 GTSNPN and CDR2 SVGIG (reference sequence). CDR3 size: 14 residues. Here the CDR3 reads CACLKTGTGNTIYF. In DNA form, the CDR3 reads TGTGCCTGTTTGAAAACAGGAACTGGAAACACCATATATTTT.

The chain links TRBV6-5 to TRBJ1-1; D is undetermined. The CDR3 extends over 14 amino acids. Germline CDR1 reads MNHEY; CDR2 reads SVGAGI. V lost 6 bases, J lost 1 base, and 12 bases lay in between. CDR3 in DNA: TGTGCCAGCAGAGCCCCCCCGGGGAACACTGAAGCTTTCTTT. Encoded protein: CASRAPPGNTEAFF.

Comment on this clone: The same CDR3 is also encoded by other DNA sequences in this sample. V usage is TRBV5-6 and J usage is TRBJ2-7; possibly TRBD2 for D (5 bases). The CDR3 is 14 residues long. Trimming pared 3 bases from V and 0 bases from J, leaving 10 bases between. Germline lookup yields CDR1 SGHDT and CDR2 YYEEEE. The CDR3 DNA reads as TGTGCCAGCAGCTGGCGGACTGTCTCCTACGAGCAGTACTTC. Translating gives CASSWRTVSYEQYF.

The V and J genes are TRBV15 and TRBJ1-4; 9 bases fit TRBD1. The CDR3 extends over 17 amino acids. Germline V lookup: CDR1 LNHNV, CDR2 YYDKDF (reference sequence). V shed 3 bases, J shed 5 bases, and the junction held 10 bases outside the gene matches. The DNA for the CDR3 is TGTGCCACCAGCAGTCCGGGACAGGGATGGAGGAATGAAAAACTGTTTTTT. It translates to CATSSPGQGWRNEKLFF.

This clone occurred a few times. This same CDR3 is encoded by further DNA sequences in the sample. Here the CDR3 DNA reads TGCAGCGTTGGAGGGGGCGGCTATGGCTACACCTTC. As protein: CSVGGGGYGYTF. The J gene is TRBJ1-2, the V gene TRBV29-1; 7 bases are a match to TRBD1. This CDR3 has 12 residues. CDR1 is SQVTM, CDR2 ANQGSEA, per germline. V lost 4 bases and J lost 4; bases outside the gene matches: 3. The full variable domain, its missing parts supplied by reference TRBV29-1 and TRBJ1-2, is SAVISQKPSRDICQRGTSLTIQCQVDSQVTMMFWYRQQPGQSLTLIATANQGSEATYESGFVIDKFPISRPNLTFSTLTVSNMSPEDSSIYLCSVGGGGYGYTFGSGTRLTVV.

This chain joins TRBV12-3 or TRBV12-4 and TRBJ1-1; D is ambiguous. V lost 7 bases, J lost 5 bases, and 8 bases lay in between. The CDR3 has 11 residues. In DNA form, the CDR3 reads TGTGCCAGCATTCTCGGTACTGAAGCTTTCTTT. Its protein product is CASILGTEAFF.